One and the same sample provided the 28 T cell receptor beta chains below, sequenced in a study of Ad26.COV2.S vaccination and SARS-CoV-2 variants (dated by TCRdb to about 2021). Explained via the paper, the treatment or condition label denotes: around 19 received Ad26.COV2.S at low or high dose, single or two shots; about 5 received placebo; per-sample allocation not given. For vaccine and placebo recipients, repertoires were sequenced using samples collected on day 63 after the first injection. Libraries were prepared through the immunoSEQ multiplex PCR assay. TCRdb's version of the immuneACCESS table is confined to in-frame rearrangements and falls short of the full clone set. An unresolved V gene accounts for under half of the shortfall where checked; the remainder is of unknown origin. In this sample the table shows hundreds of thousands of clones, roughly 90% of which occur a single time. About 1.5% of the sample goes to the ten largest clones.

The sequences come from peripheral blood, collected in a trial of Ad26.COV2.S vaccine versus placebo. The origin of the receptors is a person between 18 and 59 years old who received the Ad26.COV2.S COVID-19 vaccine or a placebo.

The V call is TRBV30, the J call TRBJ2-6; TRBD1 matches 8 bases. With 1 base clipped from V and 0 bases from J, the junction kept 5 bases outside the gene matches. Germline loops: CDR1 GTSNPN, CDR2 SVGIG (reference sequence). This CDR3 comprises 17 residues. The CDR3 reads CAWSAGQGNSGANVLTF. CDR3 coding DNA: TGTGCCTGGAGTGCCGGACAGGGAAACTCTGGGGCCAACGTCCTGACTTTC.

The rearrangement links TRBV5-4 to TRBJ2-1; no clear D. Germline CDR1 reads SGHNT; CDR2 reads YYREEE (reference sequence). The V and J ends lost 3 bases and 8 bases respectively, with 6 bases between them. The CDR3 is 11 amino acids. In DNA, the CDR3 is TGTGCCAGCAGCTCCATTTATGAGCAGTTCTTC. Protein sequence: CASSSIYEQFF.

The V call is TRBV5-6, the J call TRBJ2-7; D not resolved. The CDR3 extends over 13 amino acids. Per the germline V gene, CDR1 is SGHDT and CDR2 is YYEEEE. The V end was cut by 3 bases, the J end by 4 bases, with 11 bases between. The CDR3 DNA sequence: TGTGCCAGCAGCTGGACGGTCAGTTACGAGCAGTACTTC. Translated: CASSWTVSYEQYF.

The CDR3 sequence is CASSLRWGGGYTF. CDR3 sequence (DNA): TGTGCCAGCAGCCTCCGTTGGGGTGGTGGCTACACCTTC. J is TRBJ1-2 and V is TRBV6-5; D gene ambiguous. The germline gives CDR1 MNHEY, CDR2 SVGAGI. The CDR3 spans 13 residues. V shed 6 bases and J shed 7 bases, with 15 bases lying between them.

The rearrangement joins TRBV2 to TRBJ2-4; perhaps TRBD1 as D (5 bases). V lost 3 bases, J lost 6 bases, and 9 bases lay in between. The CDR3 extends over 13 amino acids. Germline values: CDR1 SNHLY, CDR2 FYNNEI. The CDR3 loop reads CASSDGAINIQYF. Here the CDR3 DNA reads TGTGCCAGCAGTGATGGGGCGATAAACATTCAGTACTTC.

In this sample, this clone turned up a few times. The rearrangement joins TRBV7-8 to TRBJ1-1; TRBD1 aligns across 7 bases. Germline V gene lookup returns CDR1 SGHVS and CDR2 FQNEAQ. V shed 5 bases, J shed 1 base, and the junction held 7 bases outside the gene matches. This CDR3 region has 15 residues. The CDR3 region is CASSAYRGGNTEAFF. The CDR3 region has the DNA TGTGCCAGCAGCGCGTACAGGGGAGGGAACACTGAAGCTTTCTTT.

CDR3 in DNA: TGTGCCAGCTCGGTGGCGGAGAACACCGGGGAGCTGTTTTTT. Translation gives CASSVAENTGELFF. The J gene is TRBJ2-2, the V gene TRBV6-1; D gene unclear. V lost 8 bases to trimming and J lost 1 base, with 11 bases between them. This CDR3 spans 14 amino acids. Germline V gives CDR1 MNHNS, CDR2 SASEGT.

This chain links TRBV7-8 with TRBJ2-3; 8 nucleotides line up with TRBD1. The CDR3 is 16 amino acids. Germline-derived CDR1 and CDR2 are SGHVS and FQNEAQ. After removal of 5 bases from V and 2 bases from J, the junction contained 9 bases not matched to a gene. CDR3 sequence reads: CASSRTRDRNTDTQYF. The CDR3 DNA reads TGTGCCAGCAGCCGAACCCGGGACAGGAACACAGATACGCAGTATTTT.

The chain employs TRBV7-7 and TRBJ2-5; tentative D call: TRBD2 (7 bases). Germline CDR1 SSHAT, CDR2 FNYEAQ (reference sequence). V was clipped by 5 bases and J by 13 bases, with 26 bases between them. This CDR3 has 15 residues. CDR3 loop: CASSPTLGGAGPRYF. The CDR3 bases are TGTGCCAGCAGCCCCACTTTAGGGGGGGCTGGCCCTAGGTACTTC.

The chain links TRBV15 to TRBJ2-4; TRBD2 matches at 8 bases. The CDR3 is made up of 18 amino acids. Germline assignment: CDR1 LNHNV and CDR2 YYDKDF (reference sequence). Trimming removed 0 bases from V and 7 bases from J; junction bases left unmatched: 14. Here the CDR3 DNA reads TGTGCCACCAGCAGAGACCCCCTGTGGGGTAGCGGGAACAACATTCAGTACTTC. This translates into CATSRDPLWGSGNNIQYF.

CDR3 protein: CASNTDRGRSEKLFF. As DNA, the CDR3 is TGTGCCAGCAATACGGACAGGGGGCGAAGTGAAAAACTGTTTTTT. The chain combines TRBV2 with TRBJ1-4; 11 bases align to TRBD1. With 7 bases clipped from V and 7 bases from J, the junction kept 8 bases outside the gene matches. CDR3 length: 15 residues. CDR1 is SNHLY and CDR2 is FYNNEI in the germline V gene. The full variable domain, rest sourced from reference TRBV2 and TRBJ1-4, is EPEVTQTPSHQVTQMGQEVILRCVPISNHLYFYWYRQILGQKVEFLVSFYNNEISEKSEIFDDQFSVERPDGSNFTLKIRSTKLEDSAMYFCASNTDRGRSEKLFFGSGTQLSVL.

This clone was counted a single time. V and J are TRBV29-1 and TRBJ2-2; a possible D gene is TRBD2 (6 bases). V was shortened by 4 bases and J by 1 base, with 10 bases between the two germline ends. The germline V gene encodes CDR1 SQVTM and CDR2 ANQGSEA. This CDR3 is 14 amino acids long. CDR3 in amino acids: CSVAGRRNTGELFF. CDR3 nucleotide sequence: TGCAGCGTTGCAGGGAGGCGGAACACCGGGGAGCTGTTTTTT.

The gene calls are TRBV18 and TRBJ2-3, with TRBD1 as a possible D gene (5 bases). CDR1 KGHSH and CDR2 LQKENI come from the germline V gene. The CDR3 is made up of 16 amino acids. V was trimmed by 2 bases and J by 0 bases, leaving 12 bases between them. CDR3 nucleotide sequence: TGTGCCAGCTCACCAAACAGGTCGCCTAGCACAGATACGCAGTATTTT. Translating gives CASSPNRSPSTDTQYF.

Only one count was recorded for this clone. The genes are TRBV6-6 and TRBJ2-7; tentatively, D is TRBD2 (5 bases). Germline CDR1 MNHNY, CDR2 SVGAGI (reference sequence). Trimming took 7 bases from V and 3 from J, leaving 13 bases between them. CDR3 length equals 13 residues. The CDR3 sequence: CASKLGLFYEQYF. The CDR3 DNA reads TGTGCCAGCAAACTCGGACTGTTCTACGAGCAGTACTTC.

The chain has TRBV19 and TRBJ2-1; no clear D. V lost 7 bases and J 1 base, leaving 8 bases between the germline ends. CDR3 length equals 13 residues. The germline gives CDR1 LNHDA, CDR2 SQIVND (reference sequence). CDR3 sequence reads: CASKESSYNEQFF. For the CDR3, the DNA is TGTGCCAGTAAGGAATCTTCCTACAATGAGCAGTTCTTC. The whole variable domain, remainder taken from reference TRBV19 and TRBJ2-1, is DGGITQSPKYLFRKEGQNVTLSCEQNLNHDAMYWYRQDPGQGLRLIYYSQIVNDFQKGDIAEGYSVSREKKESFPLTVTSAQKNPTAFYLCASKESSYNEQFFGPGTRLTVL.

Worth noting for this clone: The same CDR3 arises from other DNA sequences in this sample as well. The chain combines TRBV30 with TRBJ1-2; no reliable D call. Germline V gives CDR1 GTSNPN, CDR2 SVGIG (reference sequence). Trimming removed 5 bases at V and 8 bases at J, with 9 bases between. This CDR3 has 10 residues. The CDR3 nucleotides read TGTGCCTGGGGAGGCGGGGGCTACACCTTC. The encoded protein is CAWGGGGYTF.

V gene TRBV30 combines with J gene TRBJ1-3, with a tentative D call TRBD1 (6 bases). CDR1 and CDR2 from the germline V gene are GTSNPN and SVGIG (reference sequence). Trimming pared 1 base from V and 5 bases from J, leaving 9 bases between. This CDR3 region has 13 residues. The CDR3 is CAWSGDNRNTIYF. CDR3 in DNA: TGTGCCTGGAGTGGGGACAACCGAAACACCATATATTTT.

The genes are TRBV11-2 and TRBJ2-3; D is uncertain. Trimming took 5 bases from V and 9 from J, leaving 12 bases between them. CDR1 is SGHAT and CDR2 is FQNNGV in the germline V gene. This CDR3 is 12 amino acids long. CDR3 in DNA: TGTGCCAGCAGCCGATTGTTAGGGACGCAGTATTTT. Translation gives CASSRLLGTQYF.

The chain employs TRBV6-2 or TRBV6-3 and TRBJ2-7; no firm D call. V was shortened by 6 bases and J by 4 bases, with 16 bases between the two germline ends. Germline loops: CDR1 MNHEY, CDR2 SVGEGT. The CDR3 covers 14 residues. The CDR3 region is CASSTGILHYEQYF. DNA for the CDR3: TGTGCCAGCAGCACCGGTATCCTACATTACGAGCAGTACTTC.

DNA for the CDR3: TGCGCCAGCAGCCACCACAGGACAACTAATGAAAAACTGTTTTTT. It translates to CASSHHRTTNEKLFF. The V call is TRBV4-3, the J call TRBJ1-4; TRBD1 might be the D (5 bases). Germline V lookup: CDR1 LGHNA, CDR2 YSLEER. The CDR3 runs 15 residues. Trimming removed 3 bases at V and 0 bases at J, with 8 bases between.

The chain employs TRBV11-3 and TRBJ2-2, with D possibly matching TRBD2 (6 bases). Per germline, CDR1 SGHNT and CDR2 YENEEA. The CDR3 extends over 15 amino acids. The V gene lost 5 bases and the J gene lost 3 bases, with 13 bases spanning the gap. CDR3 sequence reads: CASSQSGGYTGELFF. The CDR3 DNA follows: TGTGCCAGCAGCCAATCCGGAGGGTACACCGGGGAGCTGTTTTTT.

The CDR3 region has the DNA TGTGCCAGCAGCCAATTTGGAACTAGCGGGAGATACGAGCAGTACTTC. It yields the protein CASSQFGTSGRYEQYF. The rearrangement links TRBV3-1 (or the pseudogene TRBV3-2) to TRBJ2-7; 11 bases are a match to TRBD2. The germline V gene has CDR1 LGHDT and CDR2 YNNKEL (reference sequence). There are 16 residues in the CDR3. V shed 2 bases, J shed 4 bases, and the junction held 7 bases outside the gene matches.

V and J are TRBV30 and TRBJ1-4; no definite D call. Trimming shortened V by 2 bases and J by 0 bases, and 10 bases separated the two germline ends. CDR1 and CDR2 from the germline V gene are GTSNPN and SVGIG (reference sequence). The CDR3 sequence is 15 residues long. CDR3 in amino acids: CAWSQVAATNEKLFF. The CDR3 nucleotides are TGTGCCTGGAGTCAGGTAGCGGCAACTAATGAAAAACTGTTTTTT.

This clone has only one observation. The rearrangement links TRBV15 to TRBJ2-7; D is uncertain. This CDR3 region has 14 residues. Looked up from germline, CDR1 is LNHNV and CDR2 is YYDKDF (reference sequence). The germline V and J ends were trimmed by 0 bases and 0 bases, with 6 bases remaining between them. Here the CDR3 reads CATSREFFSYEQYF. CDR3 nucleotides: TGTGCCACCAGCAGAGAATTCTTCTCCTACGAGCAGTACTTC.

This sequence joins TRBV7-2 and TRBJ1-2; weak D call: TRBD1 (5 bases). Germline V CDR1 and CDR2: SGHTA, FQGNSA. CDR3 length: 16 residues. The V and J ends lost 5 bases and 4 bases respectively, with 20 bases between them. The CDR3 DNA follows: TGTGCCAGCAGCGTATGGGCGTCGGGGGAGGGCTATGGCTACACCTTC. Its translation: CASSVWASGEGYGYTF.

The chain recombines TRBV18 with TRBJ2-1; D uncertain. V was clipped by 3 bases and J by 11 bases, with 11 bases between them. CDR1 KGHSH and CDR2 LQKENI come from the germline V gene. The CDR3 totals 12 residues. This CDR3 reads CASSPLKDQQFF. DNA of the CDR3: TGTGCCAGCTCACCCCTTAAAGACCAGCAGTTCTTC.

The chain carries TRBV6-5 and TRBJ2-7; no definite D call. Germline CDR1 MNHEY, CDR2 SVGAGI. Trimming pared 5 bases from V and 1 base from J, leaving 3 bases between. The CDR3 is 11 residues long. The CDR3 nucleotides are TGTGCCAGCAGTCAATCCTACGAGCAGTACTTC. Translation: CASSQSYEQYF.

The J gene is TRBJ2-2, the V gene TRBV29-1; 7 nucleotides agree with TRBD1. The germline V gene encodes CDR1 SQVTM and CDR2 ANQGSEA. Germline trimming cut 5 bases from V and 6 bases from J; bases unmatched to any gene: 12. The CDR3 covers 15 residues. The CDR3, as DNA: TGCAGCGTTCCGGACAGGTCCTCATCCCCCGGGGAGCTGTTTTTT. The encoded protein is CSVPDRSSSPGELFF.